This T cell receptor (beta chain) was obtained from a study of blood T cell repertoires in COVID-19. Overall study context: Collection of acute and convalescent COVID-19 samples took place in the United States, Italy and Spain. In each case, the material was cDNA or gDNA derived from T cells, B-cell-depleted T cells, or PBMCs.

CDR1 SGHRS and CDR2 YFSETQ come from the germline V gene. The CDR3 consists of 17 residues. Trimming cost V 4 bases and J 2 bases, with 16 bases left between them. Per the study methods: By means of reference gene primer amplification, nucleated cell counts were estimated. Measured with immunoSEQ multiplex PCR; TCRdb has only the in-frame clones, and not every one. V, J and clone size reflect that table, while D and trimming were determined from the DNA. The sample contains approximately 42,000 clones, approximately 70% of which appear only once. This clonotype originated in a man at least 80 years old with acute or convalescent COVID-19. Sequenced: peripheral blood. The chain links TRBV5-1 to TRBJ2-6; tentative D call: TRBD1 (6 bases). The CDR3 region is CASSVRGYGAGANVLTF. CDR3 nucleotides: TGCGCCAGCAGCGTCAGGGGATATGGTGCTGGGGCCAACGTCCTGACTTTC. Supplemented by reference TRBV5-1 and TRBJ2-6, the full variable domain reads KAGVTQTPRYLIKTRGQQVTLSCSPISGHRSVSWYQQTPGQGLQFLFEYFSETQRNKGNFPGRFSGRQFSNSRSEMNVSTLELGDSALYLCASSVRGYGAGANVLTFGAGSRLTVL.